These 9 T cell receptor beta chains came from one sample sequenced in a study of blood T cells in healthy people across ages. It was with a sample-barcoded 5' primer and a J-beta primer mix that a second PCR of about 6 to 12 cycles was run. TCRdb reprocessed the 5' RACE reads via MiXCR and lists one record per CDR3 protein. This repertoire shows around 1,800,000 distinct CDR3 sequences, approximately 40% found once; its top ten account for roughly 23%. Sample: blood. All receptors derive from a human donor in good health.

The count of this clonotype is one. CDR3 protein: CASSLVNKNTEAFF. CDR3 nucleotides: TGTGCCAGCAGCTTAGTAAATAAGAACACTGAAGCTTTCTTT. The rearrangement joins TRBV7-2 to TRBJ1-1; D remains unclear. V was trimmed by 1 base and J by 1 base, leaving 7 bases between them. Germline V gene data show CDR1 as SGHTA and CDR2 as FQGNSA. This CDR3 contains 14 residues.

The chain recombines TRBV7-2 with TRBJ2-4; the match to TRBD1 covers 7 bases. The closer fit of TRBJ2-7 to the DNA end suggests the J call may be wrong. This CDR3 has 13 amino acids. Germline values: CDR1 SGHTA, CDR2 FQGNSA. CDR3 nucleotides: TGTGCCAGCAGGTTGACAGGGTCGGACGAGCAGTACTTC. This encodes CASRLTGSDEQYF.

As for this clonotype: At one of its ends the junction is not consistent with the germline gene, which may arise from a read error. V usage is TRBV12-3 or TRBV12-4 and J usage is TRBJ2-1; either TRBD1 or TRBD2 may fit D (5 bases each). The length of the CDR3 is 15 residues. The CDR3 bases are TGTGCCGGCAGTCTATGGGGGAGCTCCTACAATGAGCAGTTCTTC. Its protein is CAGSLWGSSYNEQFF.

The J gene is TRBJ1-1, the V gene TRBV7-2; the match to TRBD1 covers 8 bases. The CDR3 covers 15 residues. V shed 2 bases and J 5 bases; nucleotides not matched to a gene: 7. Germline V gives CDR1 SGHTA, CDR2 FQGNSA. The DNA for the CDR3 is TGTGCCAGCAGCTTACGCCAGGGGGCAGGGACTGAAGCTTTCTTT. It specifies CASSLRQGAGTEAFF.

The J gene is TRBJ2-3, the V gene TRBV20-1; 12 bases agree with TRBD2. The CDR3 length is 17 residues. Unmatched junction bases numbered 12, after V lost 6 bases and J lost 2 bases. Germline CDR1 reads DFQATT; CDR2 reads SNEGSKA (reference sequence). The CDR3 region is CSARLAGAQLVTDTQYF. CDR3 sequence (DNA): TGCAGTGCCAGACTAGCGGGGGCCCAACTAGTCACAGATACGCAGTATTTT.

The genes are TRBV24-1 and TRBJ2-3; D call uncertain. The CDR3 consists of 15 residues. CDR1 and CDR2 from the germline V gene are KGHDR and SFDVKD. V lost 7 bases to trimming and J lost 6 bases, with 19 bases between them. CDR3 coding DNA: TGTGCCACCAGAGGACCACCATGGGGTCGGGATACGCAGTATTTT. This encodes CATRGPPWGRDTQYF.

The genes are TRBV5-1 and TRBJ2-7, with TRBD1 matching 9 bases. The CDR3 spans 16 residues. Germline CDR1 reads SGHRS; CDR2 reads YFSETQ. After removal of 5 bases from V and 1 base from J, the junction contained 10 bases not matched to a gene. CDR3 region: CASRPPGQGNSYEQYF. In nucleotides, the CDR3 is TGCGCCAGCAGACCACCCGGACAGGGGAATTCCTACGAGCAGTACTTC.

The rearrangement links TRBV7-9 to TRBJ1-1; 10 bases are a match to TRBD1. V trimming: 5 bases; J trimming: 1 base; junction bases outside the gene matches: 13. The germline gives CDR1 SEHNR, CDR2 FQNEAQ (reference sequence). The CDR3 covers 18 residues. The CDR3 loop reads CASSHIPVGQGTNTEAFF. CDR3 DNA sequence: TGTGCCAGCAGCCACATTCCGGTGGGACAGGGGACGAACACTGAAGCTTTCTTT.

The V and J genes are TRBV7-2 and TRBJ2-5; D gene unclear. Between the trimmed V and J ends, which lost 4 bases and 13 bases, there was a span of 13 bases. The CDR3 sequence is 11 residues long. Germline-derived CDR1 and CDR2 are SGHTA and FQGNSA. CDR3 sequence (DNA): TGTGCCAGCAGCTCAAGGCAGGAGACGTACTTC. This sequence encodes CASSSRQETYF.